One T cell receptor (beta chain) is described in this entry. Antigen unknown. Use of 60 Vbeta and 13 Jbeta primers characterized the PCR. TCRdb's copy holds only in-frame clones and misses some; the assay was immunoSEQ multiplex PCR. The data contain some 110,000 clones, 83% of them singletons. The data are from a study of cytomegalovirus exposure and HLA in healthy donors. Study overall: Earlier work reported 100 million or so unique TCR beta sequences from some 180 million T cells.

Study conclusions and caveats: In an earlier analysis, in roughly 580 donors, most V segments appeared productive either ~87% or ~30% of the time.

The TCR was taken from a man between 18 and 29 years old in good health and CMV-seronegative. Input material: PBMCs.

Here the CDR3 reads CASGLEGQGTSPLHF. CDR3 in DNA: TGTGCTAGTGGTTTGGAGGGACAGGGGACGTCACCCCTCCACTTT. The V gene is TRBV12-5, the J gene TRBJ1-6, with 10 bases aligning to TRBD1. The trim removed 1 base at V and 10 bases at J, leaving 4 bases unmatched. The CDR3 sequence is 15 residues long. Germline loops: CDR1 LGHNT, CDR2 FRNRAP.